The TCR beta chain described here comes from a study of T cells in localized non-small cell lung cancer (dated by TCRdb to 2020 to 2021). Background on the whole study: Comparing tumors with uninvolved tumor-adjacent lungs, the study looked at the T cell repertoires of roughly 250 patients with early-stage NSCLC. All 250 or so NSCLC patients in the cohort were treatment-naive and had localized lung tumors that were resected. A mean age of around 66 years was recorded for the NSCLC patients, of whom roughly 130 were male and 100 to 110 were female. Study-wide conclusions, independent of this receptor: Longer overall survival was associated with higher blood T cell density, whereas shorter survival was associated with higher adjacent-lung clonality. The highest T cell clonality was observed in uninvolved tumor-adjacent lung, where clonality exceeded that of tumor, suggesting that antigenic responses were more focused in uninvolved tumor-adjacent lung. Because of the exploratory design, TCR variables were selected using unadjusted p-values without false-discovery rate correction. A median of about 55 of the top 100 tumor clones were detected in paired uninvolved adjacent lung, and 28 of these tumor clones were also found among the top 100 clones of the paired uninvolved adjacent lung. Multi-region tumor sequencing was not performed, so intratumor heterogeneity could not be excluded.

On this clone: Its cognate antigen has yet to be identified. Base qualities are not recorded, but no much larger clone differs from it by a single base.

At diagnosis, peripheral blood, uninvolved tumor-adjacent lung and tumor were collected and were preserved as a mix of fresh-frozen and FFPE material. Blood samples were analyzed as peripheral blood mononuclear cells for TCR repertoire profiling. TCR beta CDR3 regions were sequenced from DNA using the immunoSEQ Assay. Regarding the original processing steps: To compute T cell density, TCR beta template counts were normalized to usable DNA, which was estimated by amplifying housekeeping genes. The preseqR package was used to estimate richness by extrapolating to 400,000 templates for PBMC samples and to 120,000 templates for tissue samples. Clonality was taken to be one minus Pielou's evenness. Tissue-enriched TCRs were identified by differential abundance testing using productive amino-acid clonotypes, minimum total count 5 and alpha 0.1. The Jaccard Index and the Morisita Overlap Index were used to quantify repertoire overlap between compartments. GLIPH clustered TCR beta CDR3s with public tetramer-defined viral CDR3s; viral motifs required at least three viral sequences plus V-gene enrichment. TCRdb obtained this table from immuneACCESS and retained in-frame rearrangements with V and J assigned. These tables miss some clones; where compared with another copy, unresolved V genes account for less than half of the shortfall, and the remainder is unexplained. V, J and clone size are taken as reported in that table, and D and trimming were inferred from the DNA itself. The sample includes 50,000 to 70,000 clones, with 75% to 85% observed a single time. Roughly 4.5% of the sample lies in the top ten.

Looking up the germline V gene yields CDR1 MNHEY and CDR2 SVGAGI. The junction shows trimming of 2 bases on V and 7 bases on J, and the gene matches do not reach 2 bases of it. Reading from cysteine to phenylalanine, the CDR3 counts 13 amino acids. Just CDR3 DNA is preserved here, 39 bases in frame from base 1. Sequencing used PBMCs, obtained before any cancer treatment. The clonotype was recovered from a man aged 35 to 70 with stage II lung adenocarcinoma. In this chain, TRBV6-5 is recombined with TRBJ2-1; the junction holds 7 bases that match TRBD2. The nucleotide sequence is TGTGCCAGCAGTTACGGGGGGGAGAATGAGCAGTTCTTC. Its protein product is CASSYGGENEQFF.